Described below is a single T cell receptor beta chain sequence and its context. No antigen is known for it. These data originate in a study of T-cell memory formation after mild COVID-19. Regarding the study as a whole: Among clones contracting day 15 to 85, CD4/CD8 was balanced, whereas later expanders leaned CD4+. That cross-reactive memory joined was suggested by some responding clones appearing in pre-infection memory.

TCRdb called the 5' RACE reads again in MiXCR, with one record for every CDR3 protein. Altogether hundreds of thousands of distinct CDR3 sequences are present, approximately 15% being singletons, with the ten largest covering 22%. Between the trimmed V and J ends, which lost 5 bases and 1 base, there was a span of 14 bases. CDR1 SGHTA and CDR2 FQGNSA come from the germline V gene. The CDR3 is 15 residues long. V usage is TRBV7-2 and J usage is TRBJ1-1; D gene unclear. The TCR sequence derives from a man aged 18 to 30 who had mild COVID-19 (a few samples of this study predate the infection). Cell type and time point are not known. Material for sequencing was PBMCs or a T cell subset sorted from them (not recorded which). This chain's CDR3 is CASSDINIENTEAFF. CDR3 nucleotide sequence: TGTGCCAGCAGCGACATAAACATCGAGAACACTGAAGCTTTCTTT.